These 3 T cell receptor beta chains were sequenced from one sample in a study of T cell responses to AZD1222 COVID-19 vaccine. Clones were read by immunoSEQ multiplex PCR, and TCRdb kept only the in-frame ones, dropping some. The repertoire holds 75,000 to 100,000 clones, with approximately 88% as singletons. The sequencing used peripheral blood, collected on day 0 of AZD1222 vaccination. These receptors were taken from an adult in good health.

The table lists this clone with a few counts. The chain joins TRBV5-4 to TRBJ1-3; D gene unclear. Trimming took off 4 bases at V and 1 base at J, with 6 bases between the two ends. The CDR3 runs to 13 residues. Germline V gives CDR1 SGHNT, CDR2 YYREEE (reference sequence). CDR3 coding DNA: TGTGCCAGCAGCCCCAGATCTGGAAACACCATATATTTT. This translates into CASSPRSGNTIYF.

The gene calls are TRBV27 and TRBJ1-2; the D is unclear. The V and J ends lost 2 bases and 2 bases respectively, with 9 bases between them. The germline V gene encodes CDR1 MNHEY and CDR2 SMNVEV (reference sequence). CDR3 length equals 14 residues. The CDR3 region has the DNA TGTGCCAGCAGTTTAACACATCGGAACTATGGCTACACCTTC. This sequence encodes CASSLTHRNYGYTF.

This clone came up once. This sequence joins TRBV11-2 and TRBJ2-7; 14 positions match TRBD2. V trimming: 5 bases; J trimming: 5 bases; junction bases outside the gene matches: 5. Germline CDR1 SGHAT, CDR2 FQNNGV. The CDR3 extends over 15 amino acids. The CDR3 region is CASSTGTSGRNEQYF. Written as DNA, the CDR3 is TGTGCCAGCAGCACCGGGACTAGCGGGAGAAACGAGCAGTACTTC.